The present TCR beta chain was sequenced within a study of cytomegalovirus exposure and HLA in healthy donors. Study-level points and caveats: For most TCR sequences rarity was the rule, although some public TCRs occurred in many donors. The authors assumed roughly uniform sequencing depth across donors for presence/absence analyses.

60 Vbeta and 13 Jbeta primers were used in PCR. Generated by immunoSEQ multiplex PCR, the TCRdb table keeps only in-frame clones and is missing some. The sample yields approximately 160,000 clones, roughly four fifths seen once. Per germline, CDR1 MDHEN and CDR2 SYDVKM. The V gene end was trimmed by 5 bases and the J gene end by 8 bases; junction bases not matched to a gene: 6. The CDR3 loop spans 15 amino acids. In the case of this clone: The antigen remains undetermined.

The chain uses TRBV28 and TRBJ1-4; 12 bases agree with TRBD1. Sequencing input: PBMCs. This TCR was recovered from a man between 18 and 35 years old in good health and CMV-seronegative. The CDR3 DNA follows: TGTGCCAGCAGTGGCCGGGACAGGGGGCGAGAAAAACTGTTTTTT. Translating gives CASSGRDRGREKLFF.